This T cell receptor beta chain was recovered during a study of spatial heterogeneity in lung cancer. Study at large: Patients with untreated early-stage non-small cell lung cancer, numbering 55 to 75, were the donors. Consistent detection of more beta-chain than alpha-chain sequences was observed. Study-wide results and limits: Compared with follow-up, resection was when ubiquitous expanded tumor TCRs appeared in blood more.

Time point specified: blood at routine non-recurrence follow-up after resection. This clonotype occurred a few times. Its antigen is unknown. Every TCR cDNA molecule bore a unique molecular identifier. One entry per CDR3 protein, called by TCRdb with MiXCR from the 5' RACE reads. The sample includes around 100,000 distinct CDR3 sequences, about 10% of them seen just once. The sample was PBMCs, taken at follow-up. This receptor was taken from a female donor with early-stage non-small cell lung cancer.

In nucleotides, the CDR3 is TGTGCCAGCAGCGTAGGAGTCGGGAGTGCAGATACGCAGTATTTT. Translation: CASSVGVGSADTQYF. This sequence joins TRBV9 and TRBJ2-3; D possibly corresponds to TRBD2 (6 bases). V was cut by 0 bases and J by 4 bases, with 12 bases left in between. The germline V gene has CDR1 SGDLS and CDR2 YYNGEE. The CDR3 contains 15 residues. Drawing the rest from reference TRBV9 and TRBJ2-3, the complete variable domain is DSGVTQTPKHLITATGQRVTLRCSPRSGDLSVYWYQQSLDQGLQFLIQYYNGEERAKGNILERFSAQQFPDLHSELNLSSLELGDSALYFCASSVGVGSADTQYFGPGTRLTVL.